A single T cell receptor (beta chain) is shown here with its context. Its matching antigen is unknown. The data belong to a study of T cell repertoires in cytomegalovirus infection. Study at large: Well-studied HLA-B-restricted epitopes and recently identified HLA-C-restricted epitopes of CMV were both used in the study. Indicated by public TCR beta signatures were CMV infection and matching HLA type.

MiXCR, applied by TCRdb to the reads, yields one record per CDR3 protein. The repertoire has about 700,000 distinct CDR3 sequences, 33% of them found once; the top ten carry roughly 18%. Regarding the study as a whole: Summed public TCR beta family frequency identified CMV carriers bearing the relevant HLA. CMV-specific TCR beta clonotypes restricted by HLA-C were the ones dominating the ex vivo response.

This clonotype was sampled from a human donor in good health (CMV status not recorded). Some clones in this sample may be carry-over from other donors' samples. The sample was cultured PBMCs, taken from culture after CMV antigen stimulation.

This CDR3 is CASTGPPSGNTIYF. The CDR3 coding sequence is TGTGCCAGTACAGGGCCTCCCTCTGGAAACACCATATATTTT. This chain uses TRBV7-2 with TRBJ1-3; a weak D match, TRBD1 (6 bases). With 9 bases removed from V and 0 bases from J, the gap between germline ends came to 12 bases. CDR3 length: 14 amino acids. From germline, CDR1 is SGHTA and CDR2 FQGNSA.